These 24 T cell receptor beta chains originate from one sample sequenced in a study of T-cell memory formation after mild COVID-19. TCRdb re-called the 5' RACE reads with MiXCR, one entry per CDR3 protein. The sample lists 200,000 to 250,000 distinct CDR3 sequences, 7.5% to 10% seen once, with 22% in the top ten. The sequenced sample was PBMCs or a T cell subset sorted from them (not recorded which). The receptors were sampled from a young man who had mild COVID-19 (a few samples of this study predate the infection). Cell type and time point are not known.

The J gene is TRBJ1-1, the V gene TRBV20-1, with D maybe TRBD1 (5 bases). Looked up from germline, CDR1 is DFQATT and CDR2 is SNEGSKA (reference sequence). With 4 bases removed from V and 1 base from J, the gap between germline ends came to 10 bases. This CDR3 has 13 amino acids. The CDR3, as DNA: TGCAGTGCTATAGCTACAGGGAACACTGAAGCTTTCTTT. It translates to CSAIATGNTEAFF.

The J gene is TRBJ1-1, the V gene TRBV7-2; TRBD1 matches at 11 bases. Germline loops: CDR1 SGHTA, CDR2 FQGNSA. The CDR3 consists of 16 residues. V shed 5 bases and J 4 bases; nucleotides not matched to a gene: 9. CDR3 coding DNA: TGTGCCAGCAGCAAAATCCCAGGACAGGGGGCCACTGAAGCTTTCTTT. It codes for CASSKIPGQGATEAFF.

The table lists this clonotype with a few counts. The chain combines TRBV5-1 with TRBJ2-3; D is unclear. The V gene lost 4 bases and the J gene lost 2 bases, with 8 bases spanning the gap. The germline gives CDR1 SGHRS, CDR2 YFSETQ. This CDR3 comprises 13 residues. CDR3 coding DNA: TGCGCCAGCAGCGACATTCTCACAGATACGCAGTATTTT. Protein sequence: CASSDILTDTQYF.

This clonotype was counted at least ten times. The V gene is TRBV20-1, the J gene TRBJ1-5; D might be TRBD1 (5 bases). The germline V and J ends were trimmed by 3 bases and 5 bases, with 14 bases remaining between them. This CDR3 has 14 residues. Germline CDR1 DFQATT, CDR2 SNEGSKA (reference sequence). CDR3 sequence (DNA): TGCAGTGCTAGTCCAGGGACCGTTTATCAGCCCCAGCATTTT. It codes for CSASPGTVYQPQHF.

A few counts support this clonotype. The chain is built from TRBV15 and TRBJ2-3, with TRBD2 matching over 13 bases. Trimming took 1 base from V and 4 from J; bases not matched to a gene: 8. The CDR3 totals 18 residues. Germline V gene sequence: CDR1 LNHNV, CDR2 YYDKDF (reference sequence). CDR3 sequence (DNA): TGTGCCACCAGCAGAGGCCTACTAGCGGGGGGGTCGGCAGATACGCAGTATTTT. Translating it yields CATSRGLLAGGSADTQYF.

The chain couples TRBV18 to TRBJ2-1, with D unclear. Germline CDR1 and CDR2: KGHSH and LQKENI. The CDR3 sequence is 15 residues long. V lost 3 bases and J 0 bases, leaving 9 bases between the germline ends. The CDR3 sequence: CASSPPGSSYNEQFF. The CDR3 DNA reads as TGTGCCAGCTCACCGCCTGGTAGCTCCTACAATGAGCAGTTCTTC.

The chain combines TRBV4-3 with TRBJ1-6, with D possibly being TRBD1 (6 bases). The V gene lost 3 bases and the J gene lost 6 bases, with 15 bases spanning the gap. This CDR3 is built from 16 residues. Looked up from germline, CDR1 is LGHNA and CDR2 is YSLEER. The CDR3 nucleotides read TGCGCCAGCAGCCAGCACCGTAACAGGGTTAATTCACCCCTCCACTTT. Protein sequence: CASSQHRNRVNSPLHF.

This clonotype was seen a handful of times. The chain has TRBV29-1 and TRBJ2-5; 7 bases line up with TRBD2. The CDR3 loop spans 15 amino acids. V was pared by 6 bases and J by 2 bases, with 12 bases of the junction left unmatched. Per the germline V gene, CDR1 is SQVTM and CDR2 is ANQGSEA. CDR3 coding DNA: TGCAGCGTCCCCCCCTGGGGGGGGGATCAAGAGACCCAGTACTTC. Protein: CSVPPWGGDQETQYF.

V is TRBV5-1 and J is TRBJ2-7, with TRBD1 matching over 11 bases. The germline CDR1 and CDR2 sequences are SGHRS and YFSETQ. Trimming removed 4 bases from V and 7 bases from J; junction bases left unmatched: 7. The CDR3 contains 14 residues. CDR3 protein: CASSGGQGAQEQYF. The DNA of the CDR3 is TGCGCCAGCAGCGGTGGACAGGGGGCTCAAGAGCAGTACTTC.

This clonotype was seen at least ten times. The chain employs TRBV5-1 and TRBJ2-1; D not certain. V was shortened by 0 bases and J by 5 bases, with 6 bases between the two germline ends. The CDR3 has 13 residues. Germline-derived CDR1 and CDR2 are SGHRS and YFSETQ. The CDR3 is CASSLVRNNEQFF. CDR3 DNA sequence: TGCGCCAGCAGCTTGGTGAGGAACAATGAGCAGTTCTTC.

This chain joins TRBV20-1 and TRBJ1-2; 7 bases map to TRBD1. Germline CDR1 reads DFQATT; CDR2 reads SNEGSKA (reference sequence). V lost 6 bases and J lost 0; bases outside the gene matches: 4. The CDR3 covers 13 residues. CDR3 loop: CSARGAANYGYTF. DNA for the CDR3: TGCAGTGCCAGGGGGGCGGCTAACTATGGCTACACCTTC.

This clonotype was counted only a few times. This chain connects TRBV6-5 to TRBJ2-3; the match to TRBD2 covers 8 bases. Per germline, CDR1 MNHEY and CDR2 SVGAGI. The CDR3 sequence is 15 residues long. V dropped 6 bases and J dropped 7; count of bases not matched to a gene: 12. CDR3 sequence reads: CASSPGAGGRNTQYF. For the CDR3, the DNA is TGTGCCAGCAGCCCGGGGGCGGGGGGCCGAAATACGCAGTATTTT.

This clonotype was counted a few times. CDR3 in DNA: TGTGCCAGCAGCCTCCGAAGGAGTAACACAGATACGCAGTATTTT. Translated, it gives CASSLRRSNTDTQYF. V is TRBV7-3 and J is TRBJ2-3; D is ambiguous. The V end lost 5 bases, the J end lost 2 bases, and 14 bases lay between the germline ends. This CDR3 is 15 amino acids long. The V gene's germline CDR1 is SGHTA and CDR2 FQGTGA.

The rearrangement joins TRBV7-8 to TRBJ2-5; D is possibly TRBD1 or TRBD2 (5 bases each). With 6 bases removed from V and 2 bases from J, the gap between germline ends came to 10 bases. The CDR3 spans 13 residues. Germline-derived CDR1 and CDR2 are SGHVS and FQNEAQ. DNA for the CDR3: TGTGCCAGCAGTGCAGGGAGACAAGAGACCCAGTACTTC. It encodes CASSAGRQETQYF.

This sequence joins TRBV5-1 and TRBJ1-6, with a possible D match to TRBD1 (5 bases). Germline V lookup: CDR1 SGHRS, CDR2 YFSETQ. The CDR3 has 14 amino acids. Trimming shortened V by 0 bases and J by 10 bases, and 11 bases separated the two germline ends. This CDR3 is CASSLELRESPLHF. CDR3 nucleotides: TGCGCCAGCAGCTTGGAGCTCAGGGAATCACCCCTCCACTTT.

The chain combines TRBV7-6 with TRBJ1-1; D is perhaps TRBD1 (5 bases). Germline V lookup: CDR1 SGHVS, CDR2 FNYEAQ. The CDR3 is 13 amino acids. With 4 bases removed from V and 3 bases from J, the gap between germline ends came to 9 bases. The CDR3 reads CASSWGEDTEAFF. The CDR3 nucleotides are TGTGCCAGCAGCTGGGGGGAGGACACTGAAGCTTTCTTT.

With respect to this clonotype: It is likely a read error: a sequence one base away is far more abundant. The gene calls are TRBV7-7 and TRBJ2-5; a weak D match, TRBD2 (6 bases). The CDR3 runs to 13 residues. The germline CDR1 and CDR2 sequences are SSHAT and FNYEAQ (reference sequence). CDR3: CACSLGLQETQYF. The CDR3 bases are TGTGCCTGCAGCTTGGGACTCCAAGAGACCCAGTACTTC.

The chain combines TRBV6-5 with TRBJ1-1; 8 nucleotides line up with TRBD1. In germline, CDR1 is MNHEY, CDR2 SVGAGI. The CDR3 is made up of 15 amino acids. V shed 5 bases and J 1 base; nucleotides not matched to a gene: 6. The CDR3 is CASSATGQGNTEAFF. In DNA form, the CDR3 reads TGTGCCAGCAGTGCAACCGGACAGGGGAACACTGAAGCTTTCTTT.

This clonotype was seen a handful of times. V is TRBV6-2 or TRBV6-3 and J is TRBJ2-7, with no clear D. Germline lookup yields CDR1 MNHEY and CDR2 SVGEGT. The CDR3 extends over 12 amino acids. The ends were cut back, 2 bases at V and 5 bases at J, with 7 bases in the middle. The CDR3 DNA sequence: TGTGCCAGCAGTTACGGGGTTAACGAGCAGTACTTC. It specifies CASSYGVNEQYF.

The rearrangement links TRBV6-6 to TRBJ2-1; 8 nucleotides align to TRBD2. Losses at the gene ends were 0 bases for V and 5 bases for J; bases not matched to a gene: 6. Germline CDR1 is MNHNY and CDR2 is SVGAGI (reference sequence). This CDR3 has 16 residues. The CDR3 sequence is CASSYSRGASDNEQFF. CDR3 DNA sequence: TGTGCCAGCAGTTACTCGCGGGGGGCCTCTGACAATGAGCAGTTCTTC.

As for this clonotype: Given a much more abundant clone one base away, this may be a read error. The V and J genes are TRBV5-6 and TRBJ2-7; no clear D. There are 14 residues in the CDR3. V was trimmed by 4 bases and J by 3 bases, leaving 14 bases between them. Germline V CDR1 and CDR2: SGHDT, YYEEEE. The CDR3 nucleotides read TGTGCCAGCAGCAACCCCCCAAGGATCTACGAGCAGTACGTC. Amino acid sequence: CASSNPPRIYEQYV.

This clonotype was observed a few times. This rearrangement joins TRBV12-3 or TRBV12-4 to TRBJ2-7; D gene unclear. The length of the CDR3 is 15 residues. V lost 7 bases and J lost 0, with 16 bases in between. CDR3 amino acids: CASTPSGEISYEQYF. The CDR3 coding sequence is TGTGCCAGCACCCCCTCCGGAGAGATCTCCTACGAGCAGTACTTC.

This clonotype was seen a handful of times. This chain joins TRBV5-1 and TRBJ2-7; 8 bases agree with TRBD1. Germline lookup yields CDR1 SGHRS and CDR2 YFSETQ. V was pared by 2 bases and J by 5 bases, with 9 bases of the junction left unmatched. The CDR3 extends over 15 amino acids. CDR3 residues: CASSLQGQASDEQYF. The CDR3 bases are TGCGCCAGCAGCTTACAGGGACAGGCGTCCGACGAGCAGTACTTC.

The chain has TRBV4-1 and TRBJ1-6; D gene unclear. Germline lookup yields CDR1 MGHRA and CDR2 YSYEKL. This CDR3 spans 18 amino acids. V shed 5 bases and J shed 7 bases, with 24 bases lying between them. The DNA of the CDR3 is TGCGCCAGCAGCGCCAAATCCGGGATGCGCCTTATGAATTCACCCCTCCACTTT. This encodes CASSAKSGMRLMNSPLHF.